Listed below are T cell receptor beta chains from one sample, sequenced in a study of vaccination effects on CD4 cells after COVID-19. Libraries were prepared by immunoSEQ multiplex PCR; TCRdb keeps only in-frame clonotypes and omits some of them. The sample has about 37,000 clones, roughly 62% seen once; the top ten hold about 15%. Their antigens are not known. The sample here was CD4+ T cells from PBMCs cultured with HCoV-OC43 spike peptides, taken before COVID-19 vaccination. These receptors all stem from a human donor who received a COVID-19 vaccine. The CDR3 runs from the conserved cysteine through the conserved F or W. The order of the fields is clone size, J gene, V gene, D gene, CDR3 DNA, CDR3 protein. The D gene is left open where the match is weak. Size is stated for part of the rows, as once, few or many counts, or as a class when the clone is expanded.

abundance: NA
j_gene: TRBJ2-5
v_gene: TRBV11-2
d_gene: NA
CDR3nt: TGTGCCAGCAGCTTAGGGACAGAAGAGACCCAGTACTTC
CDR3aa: CASSLGTEETQYF

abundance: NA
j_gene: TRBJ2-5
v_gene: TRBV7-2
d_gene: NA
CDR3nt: TGTGCCAGCGGCGCTAGCTGGGTTGAGACCCAGTACTTC
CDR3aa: CASGASWVETQYF

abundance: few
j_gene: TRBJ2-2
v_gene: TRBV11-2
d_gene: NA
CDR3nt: TGTGCCAGCAGCCCTCGGCTAGGGGGGACCGGGGAGCTGTTTTTT
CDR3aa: CASSPRLGGTGELFF

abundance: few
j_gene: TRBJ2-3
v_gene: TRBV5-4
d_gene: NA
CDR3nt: TGTGCCAGCAGCTTGAGCGCTGGGACCCGAGGAACAGATACGCAGTATTTT
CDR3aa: CASSLSAGTRGTDTQYF

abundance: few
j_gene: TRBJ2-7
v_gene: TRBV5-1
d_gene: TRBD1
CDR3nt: TGCGCCAGCAGCTCATCGGGACAGAACTACGAGCAGTACTTC
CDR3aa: CASSSSGQNYEQYF

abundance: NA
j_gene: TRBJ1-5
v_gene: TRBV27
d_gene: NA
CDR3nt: TGTGCCAGCAGTCCCGGACGGATCCCCGGGCAGCCCCAGCATTTT
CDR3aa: CASSPGRIPGQPQHF

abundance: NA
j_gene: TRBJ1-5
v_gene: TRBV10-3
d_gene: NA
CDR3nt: TGTGCCATCAGTGAGTCTTTCGGAGATCAGCCCCAGCATTTT
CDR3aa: CAISESFGDQPQHF

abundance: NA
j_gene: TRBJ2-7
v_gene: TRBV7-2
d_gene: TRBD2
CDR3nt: TGTGCCAGCAGCTCCCCCTCCCTAGCGGGAGGGCCAAGTTACGAGCAGTACTTC
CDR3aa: CASSSPSLAGGPSYEQYF

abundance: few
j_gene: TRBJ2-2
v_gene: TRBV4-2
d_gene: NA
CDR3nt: TGTGCCAGCAGCCAAGCCGAGTTACTAGACACCGGGGAGCTGTTTTTT
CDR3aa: CASSQAELLDTGELFF

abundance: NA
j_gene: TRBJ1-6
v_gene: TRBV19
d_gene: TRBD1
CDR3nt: TGTGCCAGTAGTATCCAGACAGGGGATGGTTCACCCCTCCACTTT
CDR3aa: CASSIQTGDGSPLHF

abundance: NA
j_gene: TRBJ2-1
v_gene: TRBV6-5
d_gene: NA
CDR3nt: TGTGCCAGCATTAATCAATACAATGAGCAGTTCTTC
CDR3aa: CASINQYNEQFF

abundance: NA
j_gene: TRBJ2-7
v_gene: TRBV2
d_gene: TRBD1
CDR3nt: TGTGCCAGCAGATCCGGGACAGGCAGTTCCGAGCAGTACTTC
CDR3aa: CASRSGTGSSEQYF

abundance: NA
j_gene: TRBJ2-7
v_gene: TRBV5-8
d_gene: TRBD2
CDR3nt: TGTGCCAGCAGCTTGAAGAGGACTAGAGGTAACGAGCAGTACTTC
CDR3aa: CASSLKRTRGNEQYF

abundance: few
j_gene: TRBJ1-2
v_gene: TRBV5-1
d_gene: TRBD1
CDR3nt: TGCGCCAGCAGCTTAGACAGGGTAGCTAACTATGGCTACACCTTC
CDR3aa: CASSLDRVANYGYTF

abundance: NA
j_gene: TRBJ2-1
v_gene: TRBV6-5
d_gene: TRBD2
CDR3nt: TGTGCCAGCAGTTTTAGAGCGGGGATTTACAATGAGCAGTTCTTC
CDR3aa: CASSFRAGIYNEQFF

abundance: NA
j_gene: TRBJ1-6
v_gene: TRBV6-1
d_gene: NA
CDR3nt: TGTGCCAGCAGTGAAGCGCAGGGAGGGCAATATTCGCCCCTCCACTTT
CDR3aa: CASSEAQGGQYSPLHF

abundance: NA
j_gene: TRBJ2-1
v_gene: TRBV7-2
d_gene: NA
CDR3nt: TGTGCCAGCAGCTTATCAGTTAGCTCCTACAATGAGCAGTTCTTC
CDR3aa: CASSLSVSSYNEQFF

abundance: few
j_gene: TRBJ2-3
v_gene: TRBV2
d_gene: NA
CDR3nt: TGTGCCAGCAGTGAGTCTGTGAGCACAGATACGCAGTATTTT
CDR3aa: CASSESVSTDTQYF